One and the same sample provided the 27 T cell receptor beta chains below, sequenced in a study of PD-L1 blockade in urothelial cancer (dated by TCRdb to between 2016 and 2019). The method behind the library was the immunoSEQ multiplex PCR assay. TCRdb retrieved this table from immuneACCESS and kept in-frame rearrangements only. Not all clones are present; in checked studies, unresolved V genes account for under half, and no reason is known for the remainder. The sample table contains about 43,000 clones; only one count was recorded for 88% of them. Together, the top ten hold 14% of the sample. The sequences come from PBMCs, collected around atezolizumab (anti-PD-L1) treatment. These TCRs come from an older woman with urothelial cancer.

The chain carries TRBV5-1 and TRBJ2-3, with a tentative D call TRBD1 (6 bases). This CDR3 spans 14 amino acids. V dropped 6 bases and J dropped 2 bases, with 13 bases sitting between them. CDR1 and CDR2 (germline): SGHRS, YFSETQ. This CDR3 reads CASTSTGATDTQYF. The DNA for the CDR3 is TGCGCCAGCACCTCGACAGGAGCCACAGATACGCAGTATTTT. The full variable domain, with the rest looked up from reference TRBV5-1 and TRBJ2-3, is KAGVTQTPRYLIKTRGQQVTLSCSPISGHRSVSWYQQTPGQGLQFLFEYFSETQRNKGNFPGRFSGRQFSNSRSEMNVSTLELGDSALYLCASTSTGATDTQYFGPGTRLTVL.

This chain joins TRBV6-5 and TRBJ2-2; 8 nucleotides agree with TRBD2. Losses at the gene ends were 6 bases for V and 0 bases for J; bases not matched to a gene: 0. The germline V gene has CDR1 MNHEY and CDR2 SVGAGI. There are 14 residues in the CDR3. CDR3 region: CASRGLANTGELFF. The CDR3 DNA sequence: TGTGCCAGCAGGGGACTAGCGAACACCGGGGAGCTGTTTTTT.

This clone was found once. The J gene is TRBJ1-2, the V gene TRBV10-2; TRBD1 agrees at 7 bases. Trimming took 3 bases from V and 4 from J; bases not matched to a gene: 5. CDR3 size: 14 residues. CDR1 WSHSY and CDR2 SAAADI come from the germline V gene. The CDR3 DNA reads as TGCGCCAGCAGTGATACGACAGGGAGCTATGGCTACACCTTC. Translated: CASSDTTGSYGYTF.

The V gene is TRBV5-1, the J gene TRBJ2-3, with a possible D match to TRBD1 (6 bases). CDR1 is SGHRS, CDR2 YFSETQ, per germline. The CDR3 totals 15 residues. V was clipped by 4 bases and J by 0 bases, with 12 bases between them. The CDR3 sequence is CASSGDTTSTDTQYF. CDR3 nucleotide sequence: TGCGCCAGCAGCGGGGACACTACTAGCACAGATACGCAGTATTTT. Using reference TRBV5-1 and TRBJ2-3 for the parts outside the CDR3, the full variable domain is KAGVTQTPRYLIKTRGQQVTLSCSPISGHRSVSWYQQTPGQGLQFLFEYFSETQRNKGNFPGRFSGRQFSNSRSEMNVSTLELGDSALYLCASSGDTTSTDTQYFGPGTRLTVL.

This clone was seen once. The genes are TRBV27 and TRBJ2-7, with 10 bases identical to TRBD1. The CDR3 has 16 amino acids. V was pared by 5 bases and J by 3 bases, with 10 bases of the junction left unmatched. The germline gives CDR1 MNHEY, CDR2 SMNVEV (reference sequence). CDR3 bases: TGTGCCAGCAGTAACCCAAGCCGGGACAGGGGCTACGAGCAGTACTTC. It codes for CASSNPSRDRGYEQYF.

The chain's CDR3 is CASTRDTEAFF. The CDR3 DNA is TGTGCCAGCACCAGGGACACTGAAGCTTTCTTT. J is TRBJ1-1 and V is TRBV6-1; perhaps TRBD1 as D (5 bases). V was clipped by 7 bases and J by 3 bases, with 6 bases between them. The germline V gene has CDR1 MNHNS and CDR2 SASEGT. This CDR3 region has 11 residues.

J is TRBJ1-5 and V is TRBV2; perhaps TRBD1 as D (5 bases). The CDR3 covers 13 residues. Germline assignment: CDR1 SNHLY and CDR2 FYNNEI. V lost 8 bases and J 4 bases, leaving 12 bases between the germline ends. The CDR3 spells CASELTGNQPQHF. CDR3 DNA: TGTGCCAGCGAACTTACAGGTAATCAGCCCCAGCATTTT.

V is TRBV19 and J is TRBJ2-5; 7 bases match TRBD2. Unmatched junction bases numbered 8, after V lost 7 bases and J lost 0 bases. CDR1 is LNHDA and CDR2 is SQIVND in the germline V gene (reference sequence). The CDR3 loop spans 15 amino acids. CDR3 residues: CASKGAGEYQETQYF. CDR3 sequence (DNA): TGTGCCAGTAAGGGTGCGGGGGAGTACCAAGAGACCCAGTACTTC.

The genes are TRBV10-3 and TRBJ1-1; 12 bases fit TRBD1. Trimming cost V 4 bases and J 6 bases; bases outside gene matches: 3. Germline-derived CDR1 and CDR2 are ENHRY and SYGVKD. The CDR3 has 14 residues. Here the CDR3 DNA reads TGTGCCATCAGTGGGGACAGGGGGCGGGCTGAAGCTTTCTTT. Translated: CAISGDRGRAEAFF.

This chain joins TRBV5-1 and TRBJ2-2; perhaps TRBD1 as D (5 bases). Trimming shortened V by 1 base and J by 2 bases, and 6 bases separated the two germline ends. CDR3 length: 14 amino acids. Germline loops: CDR1 SGHRS, CDR2 YFSETQ. The CDR3 loop is CASSLRTNTGELFF. The CDR3 coding sequence is TGCGCCAGCAGCTTGAGGACAAACACCGGGGAGCTGTTTTTT.

The chain joins TRBV9 to TRBJ2-3, with D maybe TRBD2 (5 bases). Germline assignment: CDR1 SGDLS and CDR2 YYNGEE. CDR3 size: 15 residues. The V end was cut by 0 bases, the J end by 2 bases, with 10 bases between. DNA for the CDR3: TGTGCCAGCAGCGTAGGAGCGGAACCCACAGATACGCAGTATTTT. It translates to CASSVGAEPTDTQYF. Looking up the rest from reference TRBV9 and TRBJ2-3 gives the full variable domain: DSGVTQTPKHLITATGQRVTLRCSPRSGDLSVYWYQQSLDQGLQFLIQYYNGEERAKGNILERFSAQQFPDLHSELNLSSLELGDSALYFCASSVGAEPTDTQYFGPGTRLTVL.

This chain links TRBV18 with TRBJ2-7; perhaps TRBD1 as D (6 bases). There are 14 residues in the CDR3. The germline V gene encodes CDR1 KGHSH and CDR2 LQKENI. The V and J ends lost 3 bases and 2 bases respectively, with 11 bases between them. CDR3 in DNA: TGTGCCAGCTCACCCGGCGAGGGGGCCTACGAGCAGTACTTC. The encoded protein is CASSPGEGAYEQYF.

The chain recombines TRBV9 with TRBJ2-2; D possibly corresponds to TRBD1 (5 bases). V lost 0 bases and J 5 bases, leaving 11 bases between the germline ends. The CDR3 runs 15 residues. Germline lookup yields CDR1 SGDLS and CDR2 YYNGEE. The CDR3 region has the DNA TGTGCCAGCAGCGTAGTAGCTCAGGGAACCGGGGAGCTGTTTTTT. It translates to CASSVVAQGTGELFF.

The V gene is TRBV18, the J gene TRBJ2-6, with unresolved D. The germline V gene encodes CDR1 KGHSH and CDR2 LQKENI. The CDR3 sequence is 16 residues long. V lost 3 bases, J lost 0 bases, and 9 bases lay in between. This chain's CDR3 is CASSPNQLSGANVLTF. The CDR3, as DNA: TGTGCCAGCTCACCTAACCAACTCTCTGGGGCCAACGTCCTGACTTTC.

The chain joins TRBV18 to TRBJ2-4; D is uncertain. V was trimmed by 3 bases and J by 0 bases, leaving 12 bases between them. The germline V gene encodes CDR1 KGHSH and CDR2 LQKENI. The CDR3 is 16 residues long. CDR3 DNA sequence: TGTGCCAGCTCACCTGGAGCCGTAGCAGCCAAAAACATTCAGTACTTC. It codes for CASSPGAVAAKNIQYF.

This clone was seen only once. The gene calls are TRBV28 and TRBJ2-7, with 8 bases identical to TRBD1. Germline values: CDR1 MDHEN, CDR2 SYDVKM. There are 14 residues in the CDR3. Losses at the gene ends were 7 bases for V and 4 bases for J; bases not matched to a gene: 9. Here the CDR3 DNA reads TGTGCCAGCATCTCAGGGGGCTATACGTACGAGCAGTACTTC. Its protein is CASISGGYTYEQYF. The variable domain in full, completed from reference TRBV28 and TRBJ2-7, reads DVKVTQSSRYLVKRTGEKVFLECVQDMDHENMFWYRQDPGLGLRLIYFSYDVKMKEKGDIPEGYSVSREKKERFSLILESASTNQTSMYLCASISGGYTYEQYFGPGTRLTVT.

This clone occurred once. CDR3 DNA: TGTGCCAGCAGCATCCCTAGAGGCCCCTACTTGGAGCAGTACTTC. As protein: CASSIPRGPYLEQYF. The V and J genes are TRBV7-2 and TRBJ2-7; D is uncertain. V dropped 5 bases and J dropped 7 bases, with 21 bases sitting between them. The CDR3 sequence is 15 residues long. CDR1 is SGHTA and CDR2 is FQGNSA in the germline V gene.

The chain uses TRBV10-3 and TRBJ1-1; 10 bases align to TRBD1. Germline V lookup: CDR1 ENHRY, CDR2 SYGVKD. V lost 6 bases and J lost 6; bases outside the gene matches: 10. CDR3 size: 15 residues. CDR3 amino acids: CAIRNPGQGWPEAFF. Here the CDR3 DNA reads TGTGCCATCAGGAATCCGGGACAGGGGTGGCCTGAAGCTTTCTTT.

The chain employs TRBV28 and TRBJ1-1; TRBD1 is a possible D gene (5 bases). Trimming took off 3 bases at V and 5 bases at J, with 10 bases between the two ends. The CDR3 is 13 amino acids. Per germline, CDR1 MDHEN and CDR2 SYDVKM. CDR3 protein: CASSFKGTTEAFF. The CDR3 DNA sequence: TGTGCCAGCAGTTTCAAGGGGACTACTGAAGCTTTCTTT.

This clone was counted between two and nine times. The chain is built from TRBV19 and TRBJ1-1; weak D call: TRBD1 (6 bases). Trimming cost V 3 bases and J 6 bases, with 11 bases left between them. The CDR3 contains 13 residues. Germline lookup yields CDR1 LNHDA and CDR2 SQIVND (reference sequence). CDR3 nucleotide sequence: TGTGCCAGTAGTATGCAGGGGCGAGCTGAAGCTTTCTTT. Translated: CASSMQGRAEAFF.

The chain is built from TRBV2 and TRBJ2-5; the match to TRBD1 covers 9 bases. This CDR3 spans 16 amino acids. Germline V CDR1 and CDR2: SNHLY, FYNNEI. V shed 6 bases, J shed 5 bases, and the junction held 13 bases outside the gene matches. CDR3 sequence: CASRSRDRAPKETQYF. CDR3 DNA: TGTGCCAGCAGGTCCCGGGACAGGGCCCCGAAGGAGACCCAGTACTTC.

The gene calls are TRBV5-4 and TRBJ2-7; the match to TRBD2 covers 11 bases. The germline V gene encodes CDR1 SGHNT and CDR2 YYREEE (reference sequence). After removal of 4 bases from V and 0 bases from J, the junction contained 3 bases not matched to a gene. The CDR3 is made up of 15 amino acids. In DNA, the CDR3 is TGTGCCAGCAGCCAAGGACTAGCGGGCTCCTACGAGCAGTACTTC. As protein: CASSQGLAGSYEQYF.

Remarks on this clone: Compared with germline, one end of the junction differs, possibly owing to a read error. The chain couples TRBV6-5 to TRBJ2-7, with D possibly TRBD2 on 5 matching bases. Per the germline V gene, CDR1 is MNHEY and CDR2 is SVGAGI. This CDR3 has 12 residues. CDR3 nucleotides: TGTGCCAGCAGTGCCCCCGGAGGTATTCCGCACTTC. It yields the protein CASSAPGGIPHF.

The genes are TRBV11-2 and TRBJ2-7; D may be TRBD1 (6 bases). The V end was cut by 2 bases, the J end by 2 bases, with 25 bases between. Per germline, CDR1 SGHAT and CDR2 FQNNGV. The CDR3 consists of 19 residues. The CDR3: CASSLTVQGTPYKPYEQYF. CDR3 coding DNA: TGTGCCAGCAGCTTAACTGTTCAGGGGACCCCTTATAAACCCTACGAGCAGTACTTC.

The chain couples TRBV5-5 to TRBJ1-5; D unclear. Germline CDR1 SGHKS, CDR2 YYEKEE (reference sequence). V was shortened by 0 bases and J by 8 bases, with 15 bases between the two germline ends. The CDR3 is 15 amino acids. Here the CDR3 reads CASSLASRSGEPQHF. The CDR3 DNA follows: TGTGCCAGCAGCTTGGCCTCCCGGAGCGGCGAGCCCCAGCATTTT.

V gene TRBV28 combines with J gene TRBJ1-1, with a weak D call TRBD1 (6 bases). The germline V gene has CDR1 MDHEN and CDR2 SYDVKM. The CDR3 is made up of 11 amino acids. V lost 6 bases and J lost 10, with 12 bases in between. DNA for the CDR3: TGTGCCAGCAGCTCGGACAGAGGAGCTTTCTTT. Translating gives CASSSDRGAFF.

J is TRBJ1-1 and V is TRBV7-2, with D possibly being TRBD1 (5 bases). The germline V gene encodes CDR1 SGHTA and CDR2 FQGNSA. With 3 bases removed from V and 1 base from J, the gap between germline ends came to 21 bases. The CDR3 is made up of 18 amino acids. CDR3: CASSFRDRSRRGNTEAFF. In nucleotides, the CDR3 is TGTGCCAGCAGCTTCAGGGACCGCTCCAGGCGGGGGAACACTGAAGCTTTCTTT.